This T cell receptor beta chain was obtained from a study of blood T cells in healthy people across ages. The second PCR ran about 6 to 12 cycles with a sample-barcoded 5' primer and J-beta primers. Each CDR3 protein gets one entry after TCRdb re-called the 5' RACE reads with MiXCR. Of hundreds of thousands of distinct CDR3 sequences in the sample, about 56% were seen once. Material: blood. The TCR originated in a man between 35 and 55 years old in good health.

The CDR3 region is CASSQETGVGYNEQFF. In nucleotides, the CDR3 is TGCGCCAGCAGCCAAGAAACAGGGGTCGGTTACAATGAGCAGTTCTTC. The chain carries TRBV4-1 and TRBJ2-1, with 7 bases identical to TRBD1. This CDR3 has 16 amino acids. Trimming removed 0 bases from V and 4 bases from J; junction bases left unmatched: 6. Per germline, CDR1 MGHRA and CDR2 YSYEKL.